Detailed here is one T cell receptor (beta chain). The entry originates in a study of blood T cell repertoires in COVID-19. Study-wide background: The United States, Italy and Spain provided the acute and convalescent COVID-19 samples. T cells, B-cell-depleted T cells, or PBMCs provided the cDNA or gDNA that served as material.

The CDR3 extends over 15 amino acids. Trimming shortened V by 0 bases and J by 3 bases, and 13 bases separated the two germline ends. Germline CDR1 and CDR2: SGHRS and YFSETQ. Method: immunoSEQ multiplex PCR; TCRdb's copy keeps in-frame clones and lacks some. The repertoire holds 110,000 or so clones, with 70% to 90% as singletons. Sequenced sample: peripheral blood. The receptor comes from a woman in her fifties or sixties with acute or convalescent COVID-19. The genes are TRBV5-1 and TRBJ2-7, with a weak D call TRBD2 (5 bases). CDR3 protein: CASSLGRAGIYEQYF. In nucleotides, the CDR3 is TGCGCCAGCAGCTTGGGGCGGGCTGGGATCTACGAGCAGTACTTC.